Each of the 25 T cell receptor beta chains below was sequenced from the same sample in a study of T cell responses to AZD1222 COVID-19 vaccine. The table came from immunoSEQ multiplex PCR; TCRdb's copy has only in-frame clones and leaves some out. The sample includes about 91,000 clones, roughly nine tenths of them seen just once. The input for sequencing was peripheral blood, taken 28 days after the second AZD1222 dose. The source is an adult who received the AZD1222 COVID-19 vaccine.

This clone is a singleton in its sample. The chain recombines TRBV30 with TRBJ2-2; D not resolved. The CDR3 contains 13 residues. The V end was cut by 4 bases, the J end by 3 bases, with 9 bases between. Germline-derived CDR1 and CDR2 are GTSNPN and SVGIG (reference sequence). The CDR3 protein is CAWNPRDTGELFF. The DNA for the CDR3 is TGTGCCTGGAACCCAAGAGACACCGGGGAGCTGTTTTTT. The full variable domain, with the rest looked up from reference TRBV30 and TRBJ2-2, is SQTIHQWPATLVQPVGSPLSLECTVEGTSNPNLYWYRQAAGRGLQLLFYSVGIGQISSEVPQNLSASRPQDRQFILSSKKLLLSDSGFYLCAWNPRDTGELFFGEGSRLTVL.

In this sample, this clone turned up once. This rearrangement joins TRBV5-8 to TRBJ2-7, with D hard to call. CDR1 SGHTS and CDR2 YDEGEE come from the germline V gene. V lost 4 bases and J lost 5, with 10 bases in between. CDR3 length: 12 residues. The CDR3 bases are TGTGCCAGCAGCCCACGGCTGGACGAGCAGTACTTC. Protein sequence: CASSPRLDEQYF.

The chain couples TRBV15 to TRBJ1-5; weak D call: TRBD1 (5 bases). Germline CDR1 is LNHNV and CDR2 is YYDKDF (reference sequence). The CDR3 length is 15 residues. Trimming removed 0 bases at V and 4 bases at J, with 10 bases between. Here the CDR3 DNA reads TGTGCCACCAGCAGAGATGGGGGGAGTAATCAGCCCCAGCATTTT. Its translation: CATSRDGGSNQPQHF.

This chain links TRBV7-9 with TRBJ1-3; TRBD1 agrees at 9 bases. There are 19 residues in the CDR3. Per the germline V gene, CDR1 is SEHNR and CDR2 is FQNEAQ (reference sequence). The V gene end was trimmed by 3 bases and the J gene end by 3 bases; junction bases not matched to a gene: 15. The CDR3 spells CASSLIRVGQGKSGNTIYF. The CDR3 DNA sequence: TGTGCCAGCAGCTTGATCCGAGTAGGACAGGGGAAAAGTGGAAACACCATATATTTT.

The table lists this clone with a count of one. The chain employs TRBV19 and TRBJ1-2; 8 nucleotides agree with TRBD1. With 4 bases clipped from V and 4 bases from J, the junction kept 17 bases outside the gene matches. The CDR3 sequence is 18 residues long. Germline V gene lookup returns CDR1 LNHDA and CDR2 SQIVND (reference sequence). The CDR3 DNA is TGTGCCAGTAGTACTCCCGGGACAGGAATCGTTTGGGCCTATGGCTACACCTTC. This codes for CASSTPGTGIVWAYGYTF.

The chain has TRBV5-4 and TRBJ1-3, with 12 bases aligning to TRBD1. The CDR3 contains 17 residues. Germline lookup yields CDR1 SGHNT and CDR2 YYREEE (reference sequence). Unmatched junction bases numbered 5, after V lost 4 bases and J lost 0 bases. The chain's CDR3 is CASSKGTGGLSGNTIYF. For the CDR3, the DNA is TGTGCCAGCAGCAAAGGGACAGGGGGCCTCTCTGGAAACACCATATATTTT.

The CDR3 reads CATSDFRFNYGYTF. As DNA, the CDR3 is TGTGCCACCAGTGATTTTCGGTTCAACTATGGCTACACCTTC. This sequence joins TRBV24-1 and TRBJ1-2, with D unresolved. The CDR3 length is 14 residues. CDR1 KGHDR and CDR2 SFDVKD come from the germline V gene. Trimming removed 1 base at V and 2 bases at J, with 7 bases between.

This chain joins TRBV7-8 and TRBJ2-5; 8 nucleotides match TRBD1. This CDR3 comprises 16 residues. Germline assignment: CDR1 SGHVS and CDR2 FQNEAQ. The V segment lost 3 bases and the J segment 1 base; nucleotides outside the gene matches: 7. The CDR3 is CASSFLGTGSQETQYF. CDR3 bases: TGTGCCAGCAGCTTCCTCGGGACAGGCTCCCAAGAGACCCAGTACTTC. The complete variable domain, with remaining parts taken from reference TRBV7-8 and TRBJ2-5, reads GAGVSQSPRYKVAKRGQDVALRCDPISGHVSLFWYQQALGQGPEFLTYFQNEAQLDKSGLPSDRFFAERPEGSVSTLKIQRTQQEDSAVYLCASSFLGTGSQETQYFGPGTRLLVL.

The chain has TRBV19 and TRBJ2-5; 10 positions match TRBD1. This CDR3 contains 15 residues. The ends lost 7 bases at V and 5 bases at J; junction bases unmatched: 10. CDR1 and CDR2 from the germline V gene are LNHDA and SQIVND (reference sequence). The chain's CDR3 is CASNPTGGFGETQYF. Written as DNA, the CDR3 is TGTGCCAGTAACCCGACAGGGGGCTTTGGGGAGACCCAGTACTTC.

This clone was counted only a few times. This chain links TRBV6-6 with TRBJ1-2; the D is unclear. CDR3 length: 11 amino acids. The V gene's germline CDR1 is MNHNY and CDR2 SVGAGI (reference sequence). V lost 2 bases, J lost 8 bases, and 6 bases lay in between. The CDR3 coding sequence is TGTGCCAGCAGTTACGGGATCGGCTACACCTTC. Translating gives CASSYGIGYTF.

The CDR3 loop reads CASSLWGGNTGELFF. For the CDR3, the DNA is TGCGCCAGCAGCTTGTGGGGGGGCAACACCGGGGAGCTGTTTTTT. This sequence joins TRBV5-1 and TRBJ2-2; tentatively, D is TRBD2 (7 bases). CDR1 is SGHRS, CDR2 YFSETQ, per germline. Between the trimmed V and J ends, which lost 1 base and 2 bases, there was a span of 9 bases. This CDR3 comprises 15 residues.

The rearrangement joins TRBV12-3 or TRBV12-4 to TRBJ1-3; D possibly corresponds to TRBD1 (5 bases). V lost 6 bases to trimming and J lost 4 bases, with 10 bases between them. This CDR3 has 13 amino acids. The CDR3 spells CASRSGLGNTIYF. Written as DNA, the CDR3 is TGTGCCAGCAGATCAGGGTTGGGAAACACCATATATTTT.

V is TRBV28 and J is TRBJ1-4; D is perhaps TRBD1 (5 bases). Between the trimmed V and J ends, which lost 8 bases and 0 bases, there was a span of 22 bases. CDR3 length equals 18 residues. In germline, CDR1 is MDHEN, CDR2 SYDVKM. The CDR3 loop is CASGGESRLVTTNEKLFF. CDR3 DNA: TGTGCCAGCGGGGGGGAGAGTCGTCTCGTAACAACTAATGAAAAACTGTTTTTT.

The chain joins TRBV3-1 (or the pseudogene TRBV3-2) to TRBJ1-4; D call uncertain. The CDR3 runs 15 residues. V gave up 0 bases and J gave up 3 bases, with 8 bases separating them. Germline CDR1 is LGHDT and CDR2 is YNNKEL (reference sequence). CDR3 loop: CASSQDRSANEKLFF. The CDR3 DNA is TGTGCCAGCAGCCAAGATCGATCGGCTAATGAAAAACTGTTTTTT.

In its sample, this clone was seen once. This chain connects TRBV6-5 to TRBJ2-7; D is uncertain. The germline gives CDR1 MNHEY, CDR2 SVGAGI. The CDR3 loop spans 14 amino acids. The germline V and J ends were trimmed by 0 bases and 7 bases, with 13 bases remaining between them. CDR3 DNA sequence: TGTGCCAGCAGTTACTCGACGCGGCTGGGGGAGCAGTACTTC. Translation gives CASSYSTRLGEQYF.

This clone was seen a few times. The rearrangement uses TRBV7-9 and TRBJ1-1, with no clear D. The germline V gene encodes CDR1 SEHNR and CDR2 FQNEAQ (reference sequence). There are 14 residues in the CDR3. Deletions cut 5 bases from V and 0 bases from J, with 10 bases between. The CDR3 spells CASSPPGLNTEAFF. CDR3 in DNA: TGTGCCAGCAGCCCCCCGGGTCTGAACACTGAAGCTTTCTTT.

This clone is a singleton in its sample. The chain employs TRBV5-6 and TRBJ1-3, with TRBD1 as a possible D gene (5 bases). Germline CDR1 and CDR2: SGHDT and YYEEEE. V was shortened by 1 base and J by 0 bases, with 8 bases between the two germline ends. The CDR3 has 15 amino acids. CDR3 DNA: TGTGCCAGCAGCTTGACAGGCACCTCTGGAAACACCATATATTTT. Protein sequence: CASSLTGTSGNTIYF.

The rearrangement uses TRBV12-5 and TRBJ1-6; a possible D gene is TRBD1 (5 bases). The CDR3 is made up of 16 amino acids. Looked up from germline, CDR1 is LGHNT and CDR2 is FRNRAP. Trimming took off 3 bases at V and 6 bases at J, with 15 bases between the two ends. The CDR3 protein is CASGFSFARANSPLHF. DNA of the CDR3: TGTGCTAGTGGTTTCTCATTCGCCAGGGCTAATTCACCCCTCCACTTT.

CDR3 sequence: CASSTKHESGYGYTF. Written as DNA, the CDR3 is TGTGCCAGCAGCACTAAACACGAAAGCGGCTATGGCTACACCTTC. The chain uses TRBV7-9 and TRBJ1-2; D remains ambiguous. This CDR3 is built from 15 residues. V was trimmed by 5 bases and J by 4 bases, leaving 17 bases between them. CDR1 and CDR2 (germline): SEHNR, FQNEAQ (reference sequence).

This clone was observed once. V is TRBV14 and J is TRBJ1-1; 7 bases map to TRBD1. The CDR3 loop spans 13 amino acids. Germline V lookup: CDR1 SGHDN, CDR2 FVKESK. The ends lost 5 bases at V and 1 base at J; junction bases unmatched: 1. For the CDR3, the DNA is TGTGCCAGCAGCAGACAGGGGAACACTGAAGCTTTCTTT. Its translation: CASSRQGNTEAFF.

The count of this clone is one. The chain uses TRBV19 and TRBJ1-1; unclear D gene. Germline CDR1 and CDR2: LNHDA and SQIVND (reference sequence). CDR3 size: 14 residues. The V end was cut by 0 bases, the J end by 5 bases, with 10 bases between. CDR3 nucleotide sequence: TGTGCCAGTAGTATAGAGGGGAGAAGGACTGAAGCTTTCTTT. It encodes CASSIEGRRTEAFF.

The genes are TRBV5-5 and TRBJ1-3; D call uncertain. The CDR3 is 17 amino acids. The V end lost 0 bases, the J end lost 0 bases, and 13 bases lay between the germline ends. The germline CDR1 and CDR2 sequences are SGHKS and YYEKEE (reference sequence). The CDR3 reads CASSLAAASYSGNTIYF. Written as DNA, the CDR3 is TGTGCCAGCAGCTTGGCCGCAGCTAGCTACTCTGGAAACACCATATATTTT.

The CDR3 is CASNREFGQGDTGELFF. The CDR3 DNA sequence: TGCGCCAGCAATCGCGAGTTTGGGCAGGGAGACACCGGGGAGCTGTTTTTT. V gene TRBV5-1 combines with J gene TRBJ2-2; D tentatively fits TRBD1 or TRBD2 (5 bases each). The CDR3 totals 17 residues. Germline V CDR1 and CDR2: SGHRS, YFSETQ. The V and J ends lost 6 bases and 3 bases respectively, with 21 bases between them.

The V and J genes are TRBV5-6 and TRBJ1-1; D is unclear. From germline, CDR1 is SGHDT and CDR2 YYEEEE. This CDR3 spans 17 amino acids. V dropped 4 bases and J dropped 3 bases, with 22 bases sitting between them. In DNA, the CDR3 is TGTGCCAGCAGCCAACTTCTACGCAGGTTCGCCGACACTGAAGCTTTCTTT. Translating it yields CASSQLLRRFADTEAFF.

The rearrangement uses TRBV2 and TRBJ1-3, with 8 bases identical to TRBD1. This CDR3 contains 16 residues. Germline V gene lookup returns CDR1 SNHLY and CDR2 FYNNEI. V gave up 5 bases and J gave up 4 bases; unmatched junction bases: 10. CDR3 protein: CASSRQGSYSGNTIYF. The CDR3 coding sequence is TGTGCCAGCAGTCGACAGGGGTCGTACTCCGGAAACACCATATATTTT.